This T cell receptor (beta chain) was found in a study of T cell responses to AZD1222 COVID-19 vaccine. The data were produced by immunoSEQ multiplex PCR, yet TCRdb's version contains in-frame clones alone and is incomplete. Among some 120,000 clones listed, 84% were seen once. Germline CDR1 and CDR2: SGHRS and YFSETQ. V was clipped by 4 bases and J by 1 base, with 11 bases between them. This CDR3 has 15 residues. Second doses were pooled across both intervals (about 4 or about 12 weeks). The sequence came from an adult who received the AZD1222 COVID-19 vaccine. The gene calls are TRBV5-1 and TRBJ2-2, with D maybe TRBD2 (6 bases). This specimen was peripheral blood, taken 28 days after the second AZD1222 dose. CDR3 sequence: CASSPEGRNTGELFF. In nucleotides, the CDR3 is TGCGCCAGCAGCCCGGAGGGGAGGAACACCGGGGAGCTGTTTTTT.